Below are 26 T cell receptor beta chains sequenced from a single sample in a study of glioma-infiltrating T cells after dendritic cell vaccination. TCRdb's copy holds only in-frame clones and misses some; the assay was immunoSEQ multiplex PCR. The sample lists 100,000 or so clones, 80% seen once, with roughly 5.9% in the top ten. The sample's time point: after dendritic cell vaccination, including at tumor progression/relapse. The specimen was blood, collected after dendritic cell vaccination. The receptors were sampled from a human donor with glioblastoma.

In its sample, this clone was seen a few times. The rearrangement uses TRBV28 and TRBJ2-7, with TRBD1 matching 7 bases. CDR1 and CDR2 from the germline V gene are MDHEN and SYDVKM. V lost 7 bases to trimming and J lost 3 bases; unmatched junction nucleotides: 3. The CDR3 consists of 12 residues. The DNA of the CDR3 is TGTGCCAGCACGGACAGGCTCTACGAGCAGTACTTC. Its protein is CASTDRLYEQYF.

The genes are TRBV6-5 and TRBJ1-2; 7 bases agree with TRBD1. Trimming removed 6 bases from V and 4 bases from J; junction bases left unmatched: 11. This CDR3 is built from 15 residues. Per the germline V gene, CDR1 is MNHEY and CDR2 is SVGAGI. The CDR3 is CASRQRGDSLYGYTF. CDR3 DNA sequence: TGTGCCAGCAGACAGCGGGGGGACAGCCTCTATGGCTACACCTTC.

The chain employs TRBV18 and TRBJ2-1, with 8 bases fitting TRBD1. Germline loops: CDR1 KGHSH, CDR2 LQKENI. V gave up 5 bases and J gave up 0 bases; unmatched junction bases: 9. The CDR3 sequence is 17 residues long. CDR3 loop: CASSLLLTGGSYNEQFF. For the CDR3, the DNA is TGTGCCAGCTCATTACTACTCACAGGGGGCTCCTACAATGAGCAGTTCTTC.

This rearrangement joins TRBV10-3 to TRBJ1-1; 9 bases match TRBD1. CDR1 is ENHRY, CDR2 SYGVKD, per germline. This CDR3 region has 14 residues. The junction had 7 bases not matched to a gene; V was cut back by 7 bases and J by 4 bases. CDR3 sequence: CAITSDRGRTEAFF. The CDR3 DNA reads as TGTGCCATCACTTCGGACAGGGGCCGCACTGAAGCTTTCTTT.

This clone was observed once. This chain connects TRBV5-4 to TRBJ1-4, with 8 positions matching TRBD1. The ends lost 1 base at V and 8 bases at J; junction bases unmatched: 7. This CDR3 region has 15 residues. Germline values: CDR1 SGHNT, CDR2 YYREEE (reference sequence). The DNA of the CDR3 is TGTGCCAGCAGCTTGTTAACAGGGGGGACCGAAAAACTGTTTTTT. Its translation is CASSLLTGGTEKLFF.

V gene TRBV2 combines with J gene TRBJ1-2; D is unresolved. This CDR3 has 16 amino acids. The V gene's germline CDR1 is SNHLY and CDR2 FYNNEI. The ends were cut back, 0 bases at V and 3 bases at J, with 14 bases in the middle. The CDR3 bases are TGTGCCAGCAGTGAAGCTCTCCAACGGGTGGACTATGGCTACACCTTC. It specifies CASSEALQRVDYGYTF.

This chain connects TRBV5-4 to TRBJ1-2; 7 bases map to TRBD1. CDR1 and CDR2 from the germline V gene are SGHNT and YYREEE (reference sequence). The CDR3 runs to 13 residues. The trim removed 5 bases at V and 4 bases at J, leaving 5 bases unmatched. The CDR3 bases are TGTGCCAGCAGGAAAGGGGGCTCCTATGGCTACACCTTC. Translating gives CASRKGGSYGYTF.

The CDR3 region is CASSDRLNYGYTF. Here the CDR3 DNA reads TGCGCCAGCAGTGATCGGTTAAACTATGGCTACACCTTC. The V call is TRBV10-1, the J call TRBJ1-2, with D hard to call. The CDR3 is made up of 13 amino acids. Deletions cut 3 bases from V and 2 bases from J, with 7 bases between. Germline lookup yields CDR1 WNHNN and CDR2 SYGVQD (reference sequence).

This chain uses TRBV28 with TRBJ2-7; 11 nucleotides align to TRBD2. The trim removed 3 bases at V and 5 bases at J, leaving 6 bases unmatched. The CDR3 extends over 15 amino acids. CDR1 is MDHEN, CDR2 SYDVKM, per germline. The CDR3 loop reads CASSFTSGSHHEQYF. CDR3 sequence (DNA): TGTGCCAGCAGTTTCACTAGCGGGAGTCACCACGAGCAGTACTTC.

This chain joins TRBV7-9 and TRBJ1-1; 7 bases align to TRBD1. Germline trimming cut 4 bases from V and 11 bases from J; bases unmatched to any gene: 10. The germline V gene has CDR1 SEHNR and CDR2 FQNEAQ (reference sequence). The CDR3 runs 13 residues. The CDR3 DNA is TGTGCCAGCAGCTCTCTAGGACAGGTCAAGGCTTTCTTT. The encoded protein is CASSSLGQVKAFF.

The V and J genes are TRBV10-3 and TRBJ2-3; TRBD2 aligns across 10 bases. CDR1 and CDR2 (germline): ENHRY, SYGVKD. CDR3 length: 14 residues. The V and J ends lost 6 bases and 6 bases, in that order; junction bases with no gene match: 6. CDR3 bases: TGTGCCATCAGGTCTTCTAGCGGGGGTGATACGCAGTATTTT. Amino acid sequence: CAIRSSSGGDTQYF.

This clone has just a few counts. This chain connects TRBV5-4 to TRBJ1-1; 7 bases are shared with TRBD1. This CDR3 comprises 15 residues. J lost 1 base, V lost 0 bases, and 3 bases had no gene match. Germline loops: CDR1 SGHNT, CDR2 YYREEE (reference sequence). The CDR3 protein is CASSLGGQSNTEAFF. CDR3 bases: TGTGCCAGCAGCTTGGGGGGACAGTCGAACACTGAAGCTTTCTTT.

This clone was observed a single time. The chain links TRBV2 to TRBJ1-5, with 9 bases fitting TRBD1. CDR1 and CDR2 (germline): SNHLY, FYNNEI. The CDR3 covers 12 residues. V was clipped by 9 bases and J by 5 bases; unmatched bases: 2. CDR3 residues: CASDRGDQPQHF. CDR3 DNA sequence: TGTGCCAGTGACAGGGGGGATCAGCCCCAGCATTTT.

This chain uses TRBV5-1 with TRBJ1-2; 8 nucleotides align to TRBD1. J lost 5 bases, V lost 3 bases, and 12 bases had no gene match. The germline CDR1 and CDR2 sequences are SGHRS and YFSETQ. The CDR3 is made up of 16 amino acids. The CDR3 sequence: CASSSNPAGGSYGYTF. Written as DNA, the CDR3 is TGCGCCAGCAGCTCGAACCCTGCAGGGGGCTCTTATGGCTACACCTTC.

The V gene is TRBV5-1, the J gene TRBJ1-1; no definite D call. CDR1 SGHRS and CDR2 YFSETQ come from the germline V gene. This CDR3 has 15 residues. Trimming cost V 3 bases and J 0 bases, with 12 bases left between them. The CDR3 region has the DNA TGCGCCAGCAGCTCAAGCCCGGGTATGAACACTGAAGCTTTCTTT. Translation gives CASSSSPGMNTEAFF.

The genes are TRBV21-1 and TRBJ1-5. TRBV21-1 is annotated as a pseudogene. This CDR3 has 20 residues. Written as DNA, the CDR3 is TGTGCCAGCAGCAAAAAAGGGAGGGAGGTCGGGCTCGAGAGCAATCAGCCCCAGCATTTT. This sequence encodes CASSKKGREVGLESNQPQHF.

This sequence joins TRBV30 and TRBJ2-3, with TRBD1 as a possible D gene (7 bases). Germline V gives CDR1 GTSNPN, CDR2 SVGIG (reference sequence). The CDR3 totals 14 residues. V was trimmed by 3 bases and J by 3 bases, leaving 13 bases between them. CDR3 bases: TGTGCCTGGAGGAGGCCAGGGGGGACAGATACGCAGTATTTT. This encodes CAWRRPGGTDTQYF.

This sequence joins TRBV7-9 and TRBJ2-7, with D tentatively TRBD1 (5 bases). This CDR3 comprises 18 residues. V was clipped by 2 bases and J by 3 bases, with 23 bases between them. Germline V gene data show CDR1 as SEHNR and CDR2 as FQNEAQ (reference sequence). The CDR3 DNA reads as TGTGCCAGCAGCTTAAGAACTCGCCACTGGGGCCCGCACTACGAGCAGTACTTC. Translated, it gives CASSLRTRHWGPHYEQYF.

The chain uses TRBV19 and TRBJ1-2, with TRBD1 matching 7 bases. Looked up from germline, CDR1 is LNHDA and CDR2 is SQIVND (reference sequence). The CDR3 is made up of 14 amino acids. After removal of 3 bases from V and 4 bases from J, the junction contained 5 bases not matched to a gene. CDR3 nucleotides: TGTGCCAGTAGTATCGCACGGGACAGCTATGGCTACACCTTC. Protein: CASSIARDSYGYTF.

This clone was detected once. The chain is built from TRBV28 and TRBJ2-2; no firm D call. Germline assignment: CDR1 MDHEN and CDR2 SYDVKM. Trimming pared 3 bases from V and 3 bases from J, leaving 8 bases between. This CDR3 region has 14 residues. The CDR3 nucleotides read TGTGCCAGCAGTTTGGGCCCTCACACCGGGGAGCTGTTTTTT. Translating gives CASSLGPHTGELFF. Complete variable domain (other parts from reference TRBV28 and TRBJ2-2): DVKVTQSSRYLVKRTGEKVFLECVQDMDHENMFWYRQDPGLGLRLIYFSYDVKMKEKGDIPEGYSVSREKKERFSLILESASTNQTSMYLCASSLGPHTGELFFGEGSRLTVL.

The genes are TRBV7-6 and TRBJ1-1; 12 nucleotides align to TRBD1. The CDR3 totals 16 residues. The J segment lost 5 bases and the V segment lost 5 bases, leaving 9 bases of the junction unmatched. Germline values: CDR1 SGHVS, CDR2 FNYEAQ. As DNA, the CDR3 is TGTGCCAGCAGCCCAGGGGACAGGGGGCGAGGGACTGAAGCTTTCTTT. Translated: CASSPGDRGRGTEAFF.

This chain's CDR3 is CASSPTGYYGYTF. The CDR3 DNA reads TGTGCCAGTAGTCCGACAGGGTACTATGGCTACACCTTC. The chain uses TRBV19 and TRBJ1-2; TRBD1 matches 7 bases. CDR1 is LNHDA, CDR2 SQIVND, per germline (reference sequence). This CDR3 contains 13 residues. The V segment lost 5 bases and the J segment 3 bases; nucleotides outside the gene matches: 3.

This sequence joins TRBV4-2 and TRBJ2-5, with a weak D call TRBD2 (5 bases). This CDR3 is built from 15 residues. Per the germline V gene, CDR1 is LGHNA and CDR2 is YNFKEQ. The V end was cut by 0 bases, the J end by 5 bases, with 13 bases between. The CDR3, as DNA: TGTGCCAGCAGCCAAGAGATCGGGAAAGGGGAGACCCAGTACTTC. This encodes CASSQEIGKGETQYF.

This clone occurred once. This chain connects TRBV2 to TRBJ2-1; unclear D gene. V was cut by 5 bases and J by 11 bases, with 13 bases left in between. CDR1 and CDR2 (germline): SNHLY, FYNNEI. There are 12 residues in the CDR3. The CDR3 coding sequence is TGTGCCAGCAGTATTATCCCTAGTCAGCAGTTCTTC. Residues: CASSIIPSQQFF. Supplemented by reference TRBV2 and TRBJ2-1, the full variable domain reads EPEVTQTPSHQVTQMGQEVILRCVPISNHLYFYWYRQILGQKVEFLVSFYNNEISEKSEIFDDQFSVERPDGSNFTLKIRSTKLEDSAMYFCASSIIPSQQFFGPGTRLTVL.

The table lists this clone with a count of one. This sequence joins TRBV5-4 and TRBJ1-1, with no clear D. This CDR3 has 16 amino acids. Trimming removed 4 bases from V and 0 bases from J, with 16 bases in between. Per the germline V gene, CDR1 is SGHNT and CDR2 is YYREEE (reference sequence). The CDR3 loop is CASSPTFLSLNTEAFF. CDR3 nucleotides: TGTGCCAGCAGCCCGACATTTTTAAGTTTGAACACTGAAGCTTTCTTT.

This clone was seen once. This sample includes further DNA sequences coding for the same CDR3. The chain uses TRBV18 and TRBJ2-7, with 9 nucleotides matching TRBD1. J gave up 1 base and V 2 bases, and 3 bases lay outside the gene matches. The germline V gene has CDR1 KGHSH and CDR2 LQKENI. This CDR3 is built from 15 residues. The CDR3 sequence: CASSPRGQGSYEQYF. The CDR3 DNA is TGTGCCAGCTCACCAAGAGGACAGGGGTCCTACGAGCAGTACTTC.